The sequence of this TCR beta chain was determined in a study of regulatory T cells in long-lasting Graves disease. This CDR3 spans 15 amino acids. Germline V CDR1 and CDR2: LGHNA, YSLEER. Trimming at V came to 0 bases and at J to 3 bases, leaving 3 bases not matched to a gene. A note on this clonotype: Its antigen is as yet unknown.

Library construction for TCR beta used iRepertoire HTBI primers and Arm-PCR of CDR3 regions. TCRdb analysed the multiplex PCR reads with MiXCR anew, one entry per CDR3 protein. The sample consists of around 450,000 distinct CDR3 sequences, 20% to 25% of them appearing once. This sample's time point: persistent/refractory GD, antithyroid drugs over 5 years with positive TRAb. TCR sequences were obtained from RNA taken from PBMCs. All patients originated from an endocrinology department located in Xi'an, China. Study-wide results and caveats: No thyroid tissue was studied; the work used peripheral blood only. Persistent disease samples used TRBV28, TRBJ1-2 and TRBJ2-5 preferentially.

This TCR was recovered from a female donor with Graves disease. The sample here was peripheral blood mononuclear cells (PBMCs), taken when the disease was refractory, from a patient treated with antithyroid drugs. This chain uses TRBV4-3 with TRBJ2-7; 9 bases are a match to TRBD2. CDR3 coding DNA: TGCGCCAGCAGCCAAGATTGGACTAGCGACTACGAGCAGTACTTC. As protein: CASSQDWTSDYEQYF.